This T cell receptor beta chain came from a study of long-term antiretroviral therapy in people with HIV. Study findings and constraints: Blood dating 2004 to 2017 may reflect older ART regimens.

Regarding this clone: Its antigen is still unknown.

The libraries were made with immunoSEQ v3.0 at survey level. Assay used: immunoSEQ multiplex PCR; TCRdb lists only in-frame clones, some missing. Here the sample spans about 12,000 clones, 88% being singletons. Trimming took 5 bases from V and 0 from J; bases not matched to a gene: 2. This CDR3 has 15 amino acids. Germline V gene data show CDR1 as ENHRY and CDR2 as SYGVKD. This rearrangement joins TRBV10-3 to TRBJ1-2; 11 bases agree with TRBD1. The input for sequencing was unsorted PBMCs, taken 2.1 years after starting antiretroviral therapy. The sequence was collected from a middle-aged woman with HIV. The CDR3 loop is CAISQDRGPNYGYTF. The CDR3 DNA is TGTGCCATCAGTCAGGACAGGGGGCCTAACTATGGCTACACCTTC.